This TCR beta chain appears in the sequencing data of a study of regulatory T cells in long-lasting Graves disease (dated by TCRdb to the early 2020s). About the study as a whole: Antithyroid drugs had been taken for less than 3 months by newly diagnosed Graves' disease patients. Peripheral blood TCR sequencing and RNA sequencing compared persistent Graves' disease patients with newly diagnosed Graves' disease patients. The study took place in China and was registered as a clinical trial. A total of some 33 samples were covered by TCR sequencing, comprising around 13 persistent and 20 or so newly diagnosed Graves' disease patients. Study-wide findings and limitations: Preferential use of TRBV28, TRBJ1-2 and TRBJ2-5 was observed in persistent disease, whereas TRBV20-1 and TRBJ2-1 were favored in newly diagnosed disease. Compared with newly diagnosed patients, persistent Graves' disease patients had lower TCR Shannon entropy and fewer highly expanded clones, which suggests clonal expansion. Patients with persistent disease shared more public clonotypes (roughly 2,900) than newly diagnosed patients did (966). The study examined only peripheral blood because the primary lesion, thyroid tissue, could not be accessed. The small sample size was acknowledged by the authors as a limitation that may reduce accuracy. Sequencing and analysis were restricted to the TCR beta chain.

This specimen's time point label, interpreted: newly diagnosed GD, antithyroid drugs for less than 3 months. For both TCR sequencing and RNA sequencing, RNA was extracted from PBMCs in TRIzol. The diagnosis of Graves' disease was made according to American Thyroid Association guidelines. The patients came from an endocrinology department in Xi'an, China. Each patient gave around 9 milliliters of peripheral blood, collected in an EDTA anticoagulant tube. Ficoll Paque Plus density gradient separation was used to isolate PBMCs, and no further T cell sorting was done. An Agilent 2100 Bioanalyzer and agarose gel were used to check RNA quality, and a NanoDrop 2000 was used to measure RNA concentration. The library came from multiplex PCR. Sequencing took place on an Illumina HiSeq 4000. TCR beta libraries were built with iRepertoire HTBI primers and Arm-PCR amplification of CDR3 regions. Before sequencing, the PCR products went through gel purification. In the paper's pipeline: Gene usage analysis of CDR3 amino acid clonotypes used the approximately 62 TRBV and 14 TRBJ segments found across samples. Filtered high-quality paired reads were merged into contigs using COPE and FqMerger. BLAST was used to align contigs to the IMGT TRBV, TRBD and TRBJ reference genes, and CDR3 was defined following IMGT. Highly expanded clones were defined as clonotypes with a frequency above 0.1%. Shannon entropy served as the measure of repertoire diversity, while the Gini coefficient captured V-J evenness. A clonotype was considered public if more than one individual shared it. TCRdb reran the public reads through fastp at Q25 and MiXCR, keeping productive beta chains. Identical CDR3 proteins give one entry, which carries the most common genes and DNA. The V and J calls come from TCRdb's annotation, not from the publication. This sample lists a few hundred thousand distinct CDR3 sequences; 15% to 20% were detected once. Around 15% of the sample is taken by the ten largest.

At the junction V is shortened by 6 bases and J by 4 bases, with 15 bases in between. Based on the germline V gene, the CDR1 and CDR2 sequences are MRHNA and SNTAGT. The CDR3 has 14 amino acids, counting both end residues. Of all the DNA, just the CDR3 is kept, 42 bases in frame from base 1. About this clonotype: Its cognate antigen has yet to be identified. A read error is the likely source, as a far larger clone sits one nucleotide away. The missing conserved phenylalanine or tryptophan at the end of this CDR3 makes a read error likely.

Separately, the same data were catalogued under a study of T cells in Graves' hyperthyroidism and ophthalmopathy. As the second paper documents: A patient counted as having stable Graves' hyperthyroidism if no progression to ophthalmopathy occurred over 18 months of follow-up. Hyperthyroidism patients were newly diagnosed, had a disease duration of under 2 months, and were aged 18 to 65 years. Patients with uncontrolled infections, other autoimmune diseases, pregnancy or lactation were excluded. Diagnoses were based on clinical symptoms, serum thyroxine and TRAb, thyroid ultrasound and orbital computed tomography. The TCR CDR3 was subjected to a first round of RT-PCR using the HTBI primer set and the Qiagen OneStep RT-PCR kit. Most expanded thyroid clonotypes (frequency above 0.001) were also detected in blood, suggesting blood repertoires may reflect thyroid immune responses. A model built on a 13 V-J signature distinguished ophthalmopathy from stable hyperthyroidism, reaching 85% to 90% sensitivity and under 84% specificity in cross-validation and 80%/75% in testing. In validation, the model predicted progression to ophthalmopathy a median of 6.5 months before onset, with about 67% sensitivity and roughly 72% specificity. A discovery cohort of approximately 100 patients, approximately 45 with Graves' ophthalmopathy and about 60 with stable Graves' hyperthyroidism, was used to find distinguishing TCR V-J signatures. An independent validation cohort of around 19 hyperthyroidism patients and 15 or so patients who later progressed to ophthalmopathy tested prospective prediction of ophthalmopathy. The 100 or so discovery patients were divided at random into training and test sets in a 7:3 ratio. In several Graves' hyperthyroidism patients, the study also compared T-cell repertoires from thyroid tissue with T-cell repertoires from blood. After blood sampling, hyperthyroidism patients were treated with methimazole at a starting dose of 30 mg daily, and ophthalmopathy patients were treated with high-dose intravenous methylprednisolone. A second multiplex PCR round built the libraries, followed by size selection and purification. The libraries were sequenced on an Illumina HiSeq2000 using paired-end 100 bp reads. Raw data were processed with SOAPnuke, discarding reads with adapters, uncalled bases, mean Phred below 15, or no exact constant-primer or identifier match. High-quality paired reads were merged with COPE v1.2.5, and unique nucleotide sequences were defined as clonotypes. MiTCR v1.1 was used to align clonotypes to the IMGT TRBV, TRBD and TRBJ reference segments. Only V-J combinations with frequency above 0.0001, covering about 99% of repertoires, were analysed. A TCS score was defined as the ratio between F50 (clonal expansion) and ExV (chaos), using BLOSUM62-based TCRdist between CDR3 peptides within each V-J. Welch's t-statistics and random forest reduced fewer than 600 V-J features to roughly 13, which were used in a naive Bayes classifier (R e1071). Sample size was not statistically predetermined, and blinding of investigators to group allocation was not performed. The paper reports TCR Vbeta CDR3 sequencing of over 120 peripheral blood samples: 43 ophthalmopathy, 75 to 80 hyperthyroidism and approximately 17 progressor patients.

The receptor was isolated from a woman aged 25-40 years with Graves disease. Donor details come from another sample of the same person, matched by shared clones. This material consisted of peripheral blood mononuclear cells (PBMCs), taken at new diagnosis, from a patient treated with antithyroid drugs. The chain couples TRBV6-4 to TRBJ1-2; TRBD1 might be the D gene, on 6 matching bases. The nucleotide sequence reads as follows: TGTGCCAGCAGCAGGGGACGGACTGGCTATGGCTACACCCTC. It translates to CASSRGRTGYGYTL.